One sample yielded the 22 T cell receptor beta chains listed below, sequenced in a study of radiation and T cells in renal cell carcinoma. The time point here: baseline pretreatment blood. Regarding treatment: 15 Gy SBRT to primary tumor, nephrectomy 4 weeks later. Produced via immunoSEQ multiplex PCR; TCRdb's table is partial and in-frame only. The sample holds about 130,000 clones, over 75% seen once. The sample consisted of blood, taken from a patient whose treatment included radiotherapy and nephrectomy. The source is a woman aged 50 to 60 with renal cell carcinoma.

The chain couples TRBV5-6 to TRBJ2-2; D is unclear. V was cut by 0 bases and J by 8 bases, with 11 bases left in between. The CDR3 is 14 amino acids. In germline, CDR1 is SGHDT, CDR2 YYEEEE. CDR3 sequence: CASSLVPYGGELFF. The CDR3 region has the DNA TGTGCCAGCAGCTTGGTCCCATACGGGGGGGAGCTGTTTTTT.

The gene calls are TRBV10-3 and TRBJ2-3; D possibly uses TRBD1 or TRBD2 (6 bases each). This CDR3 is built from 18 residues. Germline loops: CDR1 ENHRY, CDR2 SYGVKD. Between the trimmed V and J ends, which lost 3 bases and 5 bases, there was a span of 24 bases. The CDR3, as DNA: TGTGCCATCAGTGACCCCATGGGCGAGGGGGGCCAGAGAGATACGCAGTATTTT. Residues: CAISDPMGEGGQRDTQYF.

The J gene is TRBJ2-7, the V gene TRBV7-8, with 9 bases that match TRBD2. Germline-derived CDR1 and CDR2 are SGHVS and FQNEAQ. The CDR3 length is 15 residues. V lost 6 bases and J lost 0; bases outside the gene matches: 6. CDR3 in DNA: TGTGCCAGCAGGAAGAGCGGGGGGAACTCCTACGAGCAGTACTTC. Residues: CASRKSGGNSYEQYF.

The DNA of the CDR3 is TGCGCCAGCAGCAGGGAACCCGGGACTAACAATGAGCAGTTCTTC. Translated: CASSREPGTNNEQFF. V gene TRBV4-1 combines with J gene TRBJ2-1; 7 nucleotides line up with TRBD2. V was clipped by 5 bases and J by 5 bases; unmatched bases: 9. CDR1 is MGHRA, CDR2 YSYEKL, per germline. The CDR3 spans 15 residues.

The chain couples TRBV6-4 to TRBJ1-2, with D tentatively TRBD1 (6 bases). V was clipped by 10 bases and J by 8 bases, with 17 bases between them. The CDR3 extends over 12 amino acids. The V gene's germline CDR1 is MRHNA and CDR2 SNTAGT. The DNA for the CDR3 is TGTGCCAACCATGCAGGGGCGGGGGGCTACACCTTC. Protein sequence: CANHAGAGGYTF.

In DNA form, the CDR3 reads TGTGCCAGCAGCCACGGGGCTGGCTACACCTTC. Protein: CASSHGAGYTF. V and J are TRBV14 and TRBJ1-2; TRBD1 is a possible D gene (5 bases). Per germline, CDR1 SGHDN and CDR2 FVKESK. There are 11 residues in the CDR3. Trimming stripped 3 bases from V and 7 bases from J, with 6 bases between.

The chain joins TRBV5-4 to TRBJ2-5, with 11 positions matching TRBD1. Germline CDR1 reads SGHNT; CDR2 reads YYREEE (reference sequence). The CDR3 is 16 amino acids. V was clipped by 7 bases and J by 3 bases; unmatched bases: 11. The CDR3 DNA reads TGTGCCAGCCGAAACTTTGGACAGGGGGCGAAAGAGACCCAGTACTTC. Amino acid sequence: CASRNFGQGAKETQYF.

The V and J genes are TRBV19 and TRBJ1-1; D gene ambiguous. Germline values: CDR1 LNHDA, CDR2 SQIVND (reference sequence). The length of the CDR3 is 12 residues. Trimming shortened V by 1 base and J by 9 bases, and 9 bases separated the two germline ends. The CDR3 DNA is TGTGCCAGTAGTATAGTGGCGGGAAAAGCTTTCTTT. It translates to CASSIVAGKAFF.

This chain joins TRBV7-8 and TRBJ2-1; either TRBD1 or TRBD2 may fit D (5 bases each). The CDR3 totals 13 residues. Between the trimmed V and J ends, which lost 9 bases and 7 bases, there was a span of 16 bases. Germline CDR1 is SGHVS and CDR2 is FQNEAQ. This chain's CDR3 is CASGALAMNEQFF. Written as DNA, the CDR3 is TGTGCCAGTGGGGCCCTAGCCATGAATGAGCAGTTCTTC.

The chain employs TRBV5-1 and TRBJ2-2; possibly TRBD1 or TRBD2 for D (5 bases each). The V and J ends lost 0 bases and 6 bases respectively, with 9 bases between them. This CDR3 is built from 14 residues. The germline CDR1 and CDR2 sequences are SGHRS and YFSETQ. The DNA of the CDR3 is TGCGCCAGCAGCTTGGAACGGGGCCCCGGGGAGCTGTTTTTT. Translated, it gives CASSLERGPGELFF. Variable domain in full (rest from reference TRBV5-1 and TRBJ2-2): KAGVTQTPRYLIKTRGQQVTLSCSPISGHRSVSWYQQTPGQGLQFLFEYFSETQRNKGNFPGRFSGRQFSNSRSEMNVSTLELGDSALYLCASSLERGPGELFFGEGSRLTVL.

The CDR3 DNA follows: TGTGCCAGCAGTGAGTTAGCGGGGCTGGAGACCCAGTACTTC. This encodes CASSELAGLETQYF. The chain employs TRBV2 and TRBJ2-5, with 8 bases aligning to TRBD2. The germline V gene has CDR1 SNHLY and CDR2 FYNNEI. Trimming removed 3 bases from V and 5 bases from J; junction bases left unmatched: 5. This CDR3 region has 14 residues.

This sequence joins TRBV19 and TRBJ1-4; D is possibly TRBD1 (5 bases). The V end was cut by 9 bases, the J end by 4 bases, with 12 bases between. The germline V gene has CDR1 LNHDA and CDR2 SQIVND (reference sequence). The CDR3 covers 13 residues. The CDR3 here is CASLGRLNEKLFF. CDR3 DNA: TGTGCCAGCCTGGGACGGCTTAATGAAAAACTGTTTTTT. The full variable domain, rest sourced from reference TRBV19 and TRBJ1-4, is DGGITQSPKYLFRKEGQNVTLSCEQNLNHDAMYWYRQDPGQGLRLIYYSQIVNDFQKGDIAEGYSVSREKKESFPLTVTSAQKNPTAFYLCASLGRLNEKLFFGSGTQLSVL.

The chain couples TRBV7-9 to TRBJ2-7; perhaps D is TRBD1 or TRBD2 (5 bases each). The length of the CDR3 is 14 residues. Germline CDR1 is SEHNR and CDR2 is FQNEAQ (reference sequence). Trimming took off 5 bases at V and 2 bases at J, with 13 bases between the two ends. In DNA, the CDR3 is TGTGCCAGCAGCCTACCTGGGGGAACCTACGAGCAGTACTTC. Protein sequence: CASSLPGGTYEQYF.

The CDR3 region is CASSPLTNTDTQYF. CDR3 DNA: TGTGCCAGCAGCCCCCTGACCAACACAGATACGCAGTATTTT. V and J are TRBV7-2 and TRBJ2-3; D is undetermined. Germline CDR1 and CDR2: SGHTA and FQGNSA. V lost 5 bases to trimming and J lost 2 bases, with 11 bases between them. The CDR3 is 14 amino acids.

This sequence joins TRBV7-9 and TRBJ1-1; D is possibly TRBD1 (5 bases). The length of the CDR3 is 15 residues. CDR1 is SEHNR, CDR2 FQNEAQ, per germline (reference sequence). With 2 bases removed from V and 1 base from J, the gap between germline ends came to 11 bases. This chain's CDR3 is CASSLSGGGNTEAFF. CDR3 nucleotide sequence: TGTGCCAGCAGCTTATCGGGGGGAGGGAACACTGAAGCTTTCTTT.

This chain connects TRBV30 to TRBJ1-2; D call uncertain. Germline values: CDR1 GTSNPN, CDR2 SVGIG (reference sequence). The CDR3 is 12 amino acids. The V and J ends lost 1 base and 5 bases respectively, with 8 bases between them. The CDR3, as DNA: TGTGCCTGGAGTGATTCTCTTTATGGCTACACCTTC. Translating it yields CAWSDSLYGYTF.

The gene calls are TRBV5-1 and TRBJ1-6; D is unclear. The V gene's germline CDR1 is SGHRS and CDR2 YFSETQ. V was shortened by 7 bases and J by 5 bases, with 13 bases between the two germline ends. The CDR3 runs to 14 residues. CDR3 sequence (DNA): TGCGCCAGCTCTCAAGGACTGAATAATTCACCCCTCCACTTT. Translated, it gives CASSQGLNNSPLHF. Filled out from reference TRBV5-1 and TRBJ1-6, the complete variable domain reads KAGVTQTPRYLIKTRGQQVTLSCSPISGHRSVSWYQQTPGQGLQFLFEYFSETQRNKGNFPGRFSGRQFSNSRSEMNVSTLELGDSALYLCASSQGLNNSPLHFGNGTRLTVT.

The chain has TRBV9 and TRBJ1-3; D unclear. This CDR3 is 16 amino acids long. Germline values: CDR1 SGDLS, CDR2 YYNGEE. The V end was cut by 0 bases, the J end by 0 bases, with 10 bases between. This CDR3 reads CASSVASRNSGNTIYF. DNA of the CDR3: TGTGCCAGCAGCGTAGCATCCCGGAACTCTGGAAACACCATATATTTT.

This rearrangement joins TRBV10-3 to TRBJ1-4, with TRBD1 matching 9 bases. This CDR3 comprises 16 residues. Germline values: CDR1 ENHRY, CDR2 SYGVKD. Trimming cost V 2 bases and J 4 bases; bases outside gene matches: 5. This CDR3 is CAISETGGGGNEKLFF. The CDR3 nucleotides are TGTGCCATCAGTGAGACAGGGGGCGGAGGTAATGAAAAACTGTTTTTT.

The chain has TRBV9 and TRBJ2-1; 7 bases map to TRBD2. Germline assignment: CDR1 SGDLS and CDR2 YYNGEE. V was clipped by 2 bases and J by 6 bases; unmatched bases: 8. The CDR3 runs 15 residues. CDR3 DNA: TGTGCCAGCAGCGTTCGTCGGGGGGAGGTCAATGAGCAGTTCTTC. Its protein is CASSVRRGEVNEQFF.

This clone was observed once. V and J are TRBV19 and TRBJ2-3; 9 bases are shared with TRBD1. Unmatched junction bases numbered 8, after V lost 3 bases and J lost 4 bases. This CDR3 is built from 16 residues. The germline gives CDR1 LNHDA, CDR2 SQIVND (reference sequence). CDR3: CASSIPGQGSPDTQYF. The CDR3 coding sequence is TGTGCCAGTAGTATCCCGGGACAGGGTTCCCCAGATACGCAGTATTTT.

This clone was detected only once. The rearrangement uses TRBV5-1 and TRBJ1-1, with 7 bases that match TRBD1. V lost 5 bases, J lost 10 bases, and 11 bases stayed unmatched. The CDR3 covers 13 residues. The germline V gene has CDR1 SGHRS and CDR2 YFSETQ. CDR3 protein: CASRETGARRAFF. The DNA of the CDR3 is TGCGCCAGCAGGGAAACAGGGGCTCGAAGAGCTTTCTTT.